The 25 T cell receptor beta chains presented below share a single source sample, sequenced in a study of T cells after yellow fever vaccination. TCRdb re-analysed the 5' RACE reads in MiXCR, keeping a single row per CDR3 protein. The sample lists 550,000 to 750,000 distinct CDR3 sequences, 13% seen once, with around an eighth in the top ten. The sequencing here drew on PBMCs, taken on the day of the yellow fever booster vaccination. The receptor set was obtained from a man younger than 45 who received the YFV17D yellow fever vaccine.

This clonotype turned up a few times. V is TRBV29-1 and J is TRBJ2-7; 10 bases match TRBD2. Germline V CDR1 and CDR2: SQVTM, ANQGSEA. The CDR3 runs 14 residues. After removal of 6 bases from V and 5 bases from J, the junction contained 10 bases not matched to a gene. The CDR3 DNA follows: TGCAGCGTCAAAGCGGGAGGGCCTTTTGACGAGCAGTACTTC. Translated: CSVKAGGPFDEQYF.

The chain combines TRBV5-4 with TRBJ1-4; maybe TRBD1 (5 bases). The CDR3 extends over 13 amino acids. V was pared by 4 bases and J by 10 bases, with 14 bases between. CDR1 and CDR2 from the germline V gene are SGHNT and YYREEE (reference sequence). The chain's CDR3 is CASSDSLGRKLFF. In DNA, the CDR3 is TGTGCCAGCAGCGACAGCCTGGGGCGAAAACTGTTTTTT.

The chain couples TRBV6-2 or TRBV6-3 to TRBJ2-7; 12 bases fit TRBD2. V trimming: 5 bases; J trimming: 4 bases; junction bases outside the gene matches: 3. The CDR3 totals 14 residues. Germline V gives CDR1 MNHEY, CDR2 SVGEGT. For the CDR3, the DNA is TGTGCCAGCAGTCCGACTAGCGGGAGATACGAGCAGTACTTC. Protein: CASSPTSGRYEQYF.

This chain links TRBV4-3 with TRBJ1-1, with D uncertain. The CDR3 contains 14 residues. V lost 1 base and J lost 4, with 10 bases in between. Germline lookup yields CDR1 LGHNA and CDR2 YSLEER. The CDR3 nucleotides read TGCGCCAGCAGCCAAGGGGTTAGGGTCACTGAAGCTTTCTTT. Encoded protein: CASSQGVRVTEAFF.

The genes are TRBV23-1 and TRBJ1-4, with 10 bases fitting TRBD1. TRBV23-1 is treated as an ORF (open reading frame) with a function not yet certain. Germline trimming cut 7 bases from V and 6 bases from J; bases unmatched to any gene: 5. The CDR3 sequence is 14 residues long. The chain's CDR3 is CASIRGTGDEKLFF. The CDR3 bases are TGCGCCAGCATCCGAGGGACAGGGGATGAAAAACTGTTTTTT.

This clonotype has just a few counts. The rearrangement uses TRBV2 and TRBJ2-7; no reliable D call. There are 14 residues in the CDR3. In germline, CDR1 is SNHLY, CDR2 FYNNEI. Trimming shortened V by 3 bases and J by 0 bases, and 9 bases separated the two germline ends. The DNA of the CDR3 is TGTGCCAGCAGTGAGGGTCCACACTCCTACGAGCAGTACTTC. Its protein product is CASSEGPHSYEQYF.

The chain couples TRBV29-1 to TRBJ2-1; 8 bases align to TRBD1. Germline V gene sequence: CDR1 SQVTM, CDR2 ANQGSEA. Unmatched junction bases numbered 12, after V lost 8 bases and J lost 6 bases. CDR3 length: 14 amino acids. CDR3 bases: TGCAGCATTAATCAGGGGGCGGAGGGCAATGAGCAGTTCTTC. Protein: CSINQGAEGNEQFF.

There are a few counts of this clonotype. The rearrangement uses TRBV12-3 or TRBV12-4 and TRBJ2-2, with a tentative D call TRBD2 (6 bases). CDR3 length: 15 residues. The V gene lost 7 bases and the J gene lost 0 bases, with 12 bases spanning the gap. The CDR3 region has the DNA TGTGCCAGCACCCGCTGGGAGGCGAACACCGGGGAGCTGTTTTTT. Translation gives CASTRWEANTGELFF.

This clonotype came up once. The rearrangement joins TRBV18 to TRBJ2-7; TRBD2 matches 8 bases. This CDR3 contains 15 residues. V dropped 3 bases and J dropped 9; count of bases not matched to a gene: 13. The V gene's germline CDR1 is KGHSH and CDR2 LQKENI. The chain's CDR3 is CASSPGGGTALWQYF. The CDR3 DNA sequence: TGTGCCAGCTCACCGGGCGGGGGGACCGCCCTTTGGCAGTACTTC.

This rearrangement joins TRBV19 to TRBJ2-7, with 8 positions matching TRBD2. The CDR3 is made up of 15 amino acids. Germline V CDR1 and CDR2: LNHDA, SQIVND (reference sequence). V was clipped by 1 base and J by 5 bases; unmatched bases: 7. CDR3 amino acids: CASSIVAAGEDEQYF. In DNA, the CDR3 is TGTGCCAGTAGTATAGTTGCAGCGGGAGAGGACGAGCAGTACTTC.

The CDR3 sequence: CASKKGTVSQETQYF. The CDR3 region has the DNA TGTGCCAGCAAAAAGGGAACGGTTTCTCAAGAGACCCAGTACTTC. V gene TRBV28 combines with J gene TRBJ2-5; no firm D call. V shed 7 bases and J shed 2 bases, with 17 bases lying between them. The CDR3 runs 15 residues. Germline-derived CDR1 and CDR2 are MDHEN and SYDVKM. Supplemented by reference TRBV28 and TRBJ2-5, the full variable domain reads DVKVTQSSRYLVKRTGEKVFLECVQDMDHENMFWYRQDPGLGLRLIYFSYDVKMKEKGDIPEGYSVSREKKERFSLILESASTNQTSMYLCASKKGTVSQETQYFGPGTRLLVL.

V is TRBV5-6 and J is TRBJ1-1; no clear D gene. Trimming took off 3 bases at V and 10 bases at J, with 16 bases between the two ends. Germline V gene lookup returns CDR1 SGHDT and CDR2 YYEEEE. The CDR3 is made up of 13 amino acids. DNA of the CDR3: TGTGCCAGCAGCTGGGCGGACTTCCTAGGAGCTTTCTTT. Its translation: CASSWADFLGAFF.

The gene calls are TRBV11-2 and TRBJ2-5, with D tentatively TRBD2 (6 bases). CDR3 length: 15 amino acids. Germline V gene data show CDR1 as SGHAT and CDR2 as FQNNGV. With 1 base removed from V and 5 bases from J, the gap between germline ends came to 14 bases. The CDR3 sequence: CASSLGRAQQETQYF. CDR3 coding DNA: TGTGCCAGCAGCTTAGGGAGGGCCCAACAGGAGACCCAGTACTTC.

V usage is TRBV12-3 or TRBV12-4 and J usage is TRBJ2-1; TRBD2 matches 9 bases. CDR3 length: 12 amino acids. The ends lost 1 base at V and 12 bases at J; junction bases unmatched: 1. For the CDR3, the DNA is TGTGCCAGCAGTTTAGAACTAGCGGGGCAGTTCTTC. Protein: CASSLELAGQFF.

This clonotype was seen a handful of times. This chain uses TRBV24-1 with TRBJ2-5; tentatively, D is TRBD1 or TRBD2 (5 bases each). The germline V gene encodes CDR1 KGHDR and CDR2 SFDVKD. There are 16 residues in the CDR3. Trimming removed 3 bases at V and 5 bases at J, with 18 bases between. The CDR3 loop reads CATSDPHNEGLETQYF. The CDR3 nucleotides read TGTGCCACCAGTGATCCCCACAACGAGGGGTTGGAGACCCAGTACTTC.

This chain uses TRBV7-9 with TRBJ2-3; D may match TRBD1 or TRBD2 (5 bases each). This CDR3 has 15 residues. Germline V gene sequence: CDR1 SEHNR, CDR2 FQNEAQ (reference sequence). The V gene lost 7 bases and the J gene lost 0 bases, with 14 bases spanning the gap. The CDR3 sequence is CASTEGTYSTDTQYF. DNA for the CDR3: TGTGCCAGCACGGAAGGGACCTACAGCACAGATACGCAGTATTTT.

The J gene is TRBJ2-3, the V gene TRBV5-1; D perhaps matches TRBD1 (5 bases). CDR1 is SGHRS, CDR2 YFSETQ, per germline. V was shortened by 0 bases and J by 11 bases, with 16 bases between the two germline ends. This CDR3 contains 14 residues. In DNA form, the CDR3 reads TGCGCCAGCAGCTTGGTGGTGGTAGGGGATGGGCAGTATTTT. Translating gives CASSLVVVGDGQYF.

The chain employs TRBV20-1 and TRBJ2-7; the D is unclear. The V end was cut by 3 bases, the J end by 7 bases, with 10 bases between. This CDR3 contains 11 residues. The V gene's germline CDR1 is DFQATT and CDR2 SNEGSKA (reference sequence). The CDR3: CSASDLMEQYF. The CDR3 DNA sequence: TGCAGTGCTAGCGATCTTATGGAGCAGTACTTC.

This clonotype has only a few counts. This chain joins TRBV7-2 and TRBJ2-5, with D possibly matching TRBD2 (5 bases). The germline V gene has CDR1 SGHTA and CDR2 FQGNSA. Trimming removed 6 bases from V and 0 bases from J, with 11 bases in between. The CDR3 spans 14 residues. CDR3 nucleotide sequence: TGTGCCAGCAGGCCCGGGGTATACCAAGAGACCCAGTACTTC. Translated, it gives CASRPGVYQETQYF.

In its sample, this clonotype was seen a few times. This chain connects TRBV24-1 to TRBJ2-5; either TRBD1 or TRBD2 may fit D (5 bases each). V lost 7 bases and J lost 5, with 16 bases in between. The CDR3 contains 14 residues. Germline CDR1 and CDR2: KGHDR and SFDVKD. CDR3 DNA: TGTGCCACCAGGGACACGTCCCGCGGGGAGACCCAGTACTTC. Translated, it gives CATRDTSRGETQYF.

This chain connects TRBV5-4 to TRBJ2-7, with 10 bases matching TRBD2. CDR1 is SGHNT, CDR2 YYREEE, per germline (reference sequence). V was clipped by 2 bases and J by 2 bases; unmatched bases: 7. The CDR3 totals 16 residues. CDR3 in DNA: TGTGCCAGCAGCTTATCTAGCGGGAGTTCGGCCTACGAGCAGTACTTC. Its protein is CASSLSSGSSAYEQYF.

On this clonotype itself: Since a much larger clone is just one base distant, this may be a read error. The CDR3 DNA follows: TGCAGTGCTAGTAGCGACTACAATGAGCAGTTCTTC. Encoded protein: CSASSDYNEQFF. The gene calls are TRBV20-1 and TRBJ2-1, with a possible D match to TRBD2 (5 bases). The CDR3 covers 12 residues. Looked up from germline, CDR1 is DFQATT and CDR2 is SNEGSKA (reference sequence). The ends were cut back, 3 bases at V and 3 bases at J, with 6 bases in the middle.

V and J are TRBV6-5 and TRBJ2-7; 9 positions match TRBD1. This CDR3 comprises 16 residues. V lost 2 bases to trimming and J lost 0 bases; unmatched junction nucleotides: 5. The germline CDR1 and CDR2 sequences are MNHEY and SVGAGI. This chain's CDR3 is CASSYDRGAISYEQYF. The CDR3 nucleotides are TGTGCCAGCAGTTACGACAGGGGGGCAATCTCCTACGAGCAGTACTTC.

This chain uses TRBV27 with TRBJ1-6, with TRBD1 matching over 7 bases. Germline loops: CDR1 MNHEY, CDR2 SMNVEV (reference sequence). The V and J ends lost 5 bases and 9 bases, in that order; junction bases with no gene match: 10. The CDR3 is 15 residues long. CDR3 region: CASSGTGQSGSPLHF. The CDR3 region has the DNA TGTGCCAGCAGTGGGACGGGACAGTCCGGTTCACCCCTCCACTTT.

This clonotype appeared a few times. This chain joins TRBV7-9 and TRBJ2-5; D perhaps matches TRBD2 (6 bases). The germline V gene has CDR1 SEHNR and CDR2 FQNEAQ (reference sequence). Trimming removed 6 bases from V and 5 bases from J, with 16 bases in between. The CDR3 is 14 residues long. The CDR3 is CASSPKRVGETQYF. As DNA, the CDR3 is TGTGCCAGCAGTCCGAAGCGGGTCGGGGAGACCCAGTACTTC.